The 7 T cell receptor beta chains given below trace back to one sample, sequenced in a study of monozygotic twins with inflammatory bowel disease. TCRdb re-called the 5' RACE reads; every CDR3 protein appears as one record, without DNA. The sample includes 330,000 or so distinct CDR3 sequences. What was sequenced was blood. These TCRs come from a human donor with ulcerative colitis or Crohn's disease, or a healthy co-twin of an affected twin (not recorded which).

The chain carries TRBV20-1 and TRBJ2-6; TCRdb's D call, TRBD1, is unchecked because there is no DNA. This CDR3 region has 15 residues. Per germline, CDR1 DFQATT and CDR2 SNEGSKA (reference sequence). The CDR3 spells CSAEDRASGANVLTF.

The rearrangement uses TRBV28 and TRBJ2-5; the TRBD1 assignment by TCRdb is unverifiable without DNA. The V gene's germline CDR1 is MDHEN and CDR2 SYDVKM. The CDR3 runs to 17 residues. Here the CDR3 reads CASIGQGWGLAQETQYF.

The chain joins TRBV20-1 to TRBJ1-5; without DNA, the TCRdb call of TRBD1 cannot be checked. The CDR3 consists of 14 residues. Germline V CDR1 and CDR2: DFQATT, SNEGSKA (reference sequence). CDR3 sequence: CSATPGGSNQPQHF.

The chain is built from TRBV5-4 and TRBJ2-1; checking the TCRdb D call of TRBD1 is not possible without DNA. This CDR3 has 15 residues. Germline CDR1 reads SGHNT; CDR2 reads YYREEE (reference sequence). This CDR3 is CASSLRAGAINEQFF.

The chain joins TRBV5-1 to TRBJ2-4. The CDR3 is 14 amino acids. Germline V gene sequence: CDR1 SGHRS, CDR2 YFSETQ. This CDR3 is CASSFSGTRDMQYF.

V gene TRBV5-1 combines with J gene TRBJ2-1; no DNA is available, so the TRBD2 call from TCRdb remains unchecked. The germline CDR1 and CDR2 sequences are SGHRS and YFSETQ. The CDR3 has 15 residues. The CDR3 loop reads CASSPLTSGSGEQFF.

The chain joins TRBV12-3 or TRBV12-4 to TRBJ2-7; TCRdb calls TRBD1, which cannot be checked without DNA. This CDR3 is built from 13 residues. Here the CDR3 reads CASSFSGAPEQYF.